The 21 T cell receptor beta chains below all came from one sample that was sequenced in a study of identical twins. TCRdb used MiXCR to reprocess the 5' RACE reads, holding one entry per CDR3 protein. Altogether approximately 590,000 distinct CDR3 sequences are present, just under 10% being singletons, with the ten largest covering under 3%. The data also belong to a second study, concerning yellow fever vaccine responses in identical twins.

Source material: PBMCs. These receptors all come from a woman aged 18 to 35 in good health.

The chain couples TRBV5-1 to TRBJ2-7; 12 bases line up with TRBD2. The length of the CDR3 is 19 residues. Germline loops: CDR1 SGHRS, CDR2 YFSETQ. V was clipped by 4 bases and J by 3 bases; unmatched bases: 17. The CDR3 sequence is CASSAPTGSLAGGRYEQYF. The CDR3 coding sequence is TGCGCCAGCAGCGCCCCGACAGGGTCTCTAGCGGGAGGGCGCTACGAGCAGTACTTC.

This chain connects TRBV12-5 to TRBJ2-2; 9 bases match TRBD2. Looked up from germline, CDR1 is LGHNT and CDR2 is FRNRAP. CDR3 length: 15 residues. V lost 10 bases, J lost 4 bases, and 10 bases stayed unmatched. CDR3: CANPTGLASTGELFF. The CDR3 DNA reads TGTGCTAACCCGACGGGACTAGCTTCCACCGGGGAGCTGTTTTTT.

This clonotype was seen at least ten times. This chain connects TRBV29-1 to TRBJ2-7, with D maybe TRBD1 (6 bases). This CDR3 is 12 amino acids long. CDR1 is SQVTM and CDR2 is ANQGSEA in the germline V gene. The V gene lost 6 bases and the J gene lost 2 bases, with 11 bases spanning the gap. CDR3 sequence reads: CSVRTDTYEQYF. The CDR3 coding sequence is TGCAGCGTGAGGACAGACACCTACGAGCAGTACTTC.

This clonotype was detected a few times. The chain has TRBV9 and TRBJ2-1; D is possibly TRBD1 or TRBD2 (5 bases each). Trimming stripped 3 bases from V and 3 bases from J, with 10 bases between. Per germline, CDR1 SGDLS and CDR2 YYNGEE. The length of the CDR3 is 14 residues. CDR3 residues: CASSDRDHYNEQFF. The CDR3 DNA is TGTGCCAGCAGCGACCGGGACCACTACAATGAGCAGTTCTTC.

This clonotype has at least ten counts. The chain links TRBV12-3 or TRBV12-4 to TRBJ2-2; maybe TRBD1 (5 bases). This CDR3 comprises 12 residues. The V end lost 6 bases, the J end lost 6 bases, and 8 bases lay between the germline ends. In DNA, the CDR3 is TGTGCCAGCAGGGCAGGGTCCGGGGAGCTGTTTTTT. This encodes CASRAGSGELFF.

This clonotype was observed a few times. This chain connects TRBV11-2 to TRBJ1-1, with D tentatively TRBD1 (5 bases). CDR1 is SGHAT and CDR2 is FQNNGV in the germline V gene. With 5 bases removed from V and 13 bases from J, the gap between germline ends came to 23 bases. This CDR3 region has 14 residues. The CDR3 spells CASSGAGSADPFFF. As DNA, the CDR3 is TGTGCCAGCAGCGGGGCGGGGTCGGCAGACCCCTTTTTCTTT.

This clonotype was recorded a few times. The chain carries TRBV4-3 and TRBJ2-7; 7 bases align to TRBD2. The germline gives CDR1 LGHNA, CDR2 YSLEER. The CDR3 consists of 16 residues. Trimming removed 3 bases from V and 0 bases from J; junction bases left unmatched: 8. CDR3 in amino acids: CASSQAVGGSSYEQYF. The CDR3 DNA reads TGCGCCAGCAGCCAGGCGGTGGGGGGGAGCTCCTACGAGCAGTACTTC.

V and J are TRBV12-3 or TRBV12-4 and TRBJ1-6; weak D call: TRBD1 (6 bases). Trimming pared 3 bases from V and 7 bases from J, leaving 16 bases between. CDR3 length equals 16 residues. The CDR3 protein is CASSLGAGRKNSPLHF. The CDR3 coding sequence is TGTGCCAGCAGTTTGGGGGCAGGTCGAAAGAATTCACCCCTCCACTTT.

There are a few counts of this clonotype. This sequence joins TRBV14 and TRBJ2-3, with 8 nucleotides matching TRBD1. CDR1 is SGHDN, CDR2 FVKESK, per germline. The CDR3 is 17 residues long. J lost 2 bases, V lost 0 bases, and 7 bases had no gene match. The CDR3 here is CASSQEAGQGFTDTQYF. The CDR3 DNA reads TGTGCCAGCAGCCAAGAGGCCGGACAGGGCTTCACAGATACGCAGTATTTT.

This clonotype has more than one count but fewer than ten. The chain links TRBV4-3 to TRBJ2-7; D possibly corresponds to TRBD1 (5 bases). The length of the CDR3 is 18 residues. Trimming removed 0 bases at V and 1 base at J, with 19 bases between. From germline, CDR1 is LGHNA and CDR2 YSLEER. CDR3 DNA: TGCGCCAGCAGCCAAGAGGTGGGGATAGGGGTTGAGTCCTACGAGCAGTACTTC. Translated: CASSQEVGIGVESYEQYF.

This clonotype was seen at least ten times. The chain uses TRBV1 and TRBJ2-7; the D segment call TRBD1 is taken from the table without a DNA check. TRBV1 is marked as a pseudogene. The CDR3 consists of 16 residues. CDR3 in amino acids: CTSSQANPGVRYEQYF. Written as DNA, the CDR3 is TGCACCAGCAGCCAAGCCAACCCGGGTGTGCGCTACGAGCAGTACTTC.

This clonotype turned up a few times. The V call is TRBV4-3, the J call TRBJ1-2, with D hard to call. CDR1 and CDR2 from the germline V gene are LGHNA and YSLEER. The CDR3 covers 18 residues. V was trimmed by 4 bases and J by 5 bases, leaving 26 bases between them. The chain's CDR3 is CASSLERPGTIVHYGYTF. CDR3 nucleotides: TGCGCCAGCAGCCTCGAGAGGCCGGGAACGATTGTTCATTATGGCTACACCTTC.

This clonotype was recorded many times. The chain employs TRBV4-3 and TRBJ2-1; 7 bases line up with TRBD2. The V gene end was trimmed by 5 bases and the J gene end by 3 bases; junction bases not matched to a gene: 7. This CDR3 is built from 15 residues. Germline-derived CDR1 and CDR2 are LGHNA and YSLEER. The CDR3 nucleotides read TGCGCCAGCAGCTACTCTAGCGGAAGCTACAATGAGCAGTTCTTC. Protein: CASSYSSGSYNEQFF.

The chain couples TRBV12-3 or TRBV12-4 to TRBJ1-1; 8 bases match TRBD1. V shed 6 bases, J shed 5 bases, and the junction held 8 bases outside the gene matches. This CDR3 contains 14 residues. The CDR3 spells CASRNSGTGTEAFF. The CDR3 DNA reads TGTGCCAGCAGAAATTCCGGGACAGGAACTGAAGCTTTCTTT.

In this sample, this clonotype turned up many times. The rearrangement uses TRBV29-1 and TRBJ1-2; D may be TRBD1 (5 bases). CDR1 SQVTM and CDR2 ANQGSEA come from the germline V gene. The V end lost 6 bases, the J end lost 5 bases, and 13 bases lay between the germline ends. This CDR3 spans 12 amino acids. This CDR3 reads CSVGLAGYGYTF. In DNA, the CDR3 is TGCAGCGTGGGGCTGGCAGGGTATGGCTACACCTTC.

The chain combines TRBV6-6 with TRBJ1-1; D is undetermined. The germline V gene encodes CDR1 MNHNY and CDR2 SVGAGI (reference sequence). CDR3 length: 12 residues. V shed 2 bases and J shed 3 bases, with 4 bases lying between them. This CDR3 reads CASSYGYTEAFF. The CDR3 DNA reads as TGTGCCAGCAGTTACGGGTACACTGAAGCTTTCTTT.

This clonotype was seen many times. As DNA, the CDR3 is TGCGCCAGCAGCTTTGACAACTCTGGGGCCAACGTCCTGACTTTC. Translated, it gives CASSFDNSGANVLTF. The rearrangement links TRBV4-1 to TRBJ2-6; no clear D gene. The germline gives CDR1 MGHRA, CDR2 YSYEKL. V shed 5 bases and J shed 0 bases, with 8 bases lying between them. The CDR3 length is 15 residues.

This clonotype was picked up many times. A read error may produce the germline difference seen at one junction end. V is TRBV11-2 and J is TRBJ2-7; 11 nucleotides line up with TRBD2. The CDR3 totals 14 residues. CDR1 SGHAT and CDR2 FQNNGV come from the germline V gene. The CDR3 sequence: CASSHGTSGYEQYF. The CDR3, as DNA: TGCGCCAGCAGCCATGGGACTAGCGGATACGAGCAGTACTTC.

This clonotype was seen only a few times. The chain uses TRBV6-1 and TRBJ1-6; 9 bases map to TRBD1. The J segment lost 9 bases and the V segment lost 7 bases, leaving 7 bases of the junction unmatched. The CDR3 totals 14 residues. Germline V lookup: CDR1 MNHNS, CDR2 SASEGT. CDR3 DNA sequence: TGTGCCAGCATAGGACAGGGGCGTAGTTCACCCCTCCACTTT. Translating it yields CASIGQGRSSPLHF.

There are many counts of this clonotype. The rearrangement links TRBV12-3 or TRBV12-4 to TRBJ2-3; D gene ambiguous. The CDR3 spans 11 residues. The V and J ends lost 7 bases and 8 bases respectively, with 10 bases between them. In nucleotides, the CDR3 is TGTGCCAGCACCCCCTCCCTTACGCAGTATTTT. It translates to CASTPSLTQYF.

At least ten counts were recorded for this clonotype. The CDR3 protein is CASSGGEETQYF. The CDR3 DNA sequence: TGTGCCTCGTCCGGGGGGGAAGAGACCCAGTACTTC. The J gene is TRBJ2-5, the V gene TRBV10-3; 8 bases map to TRBD2. In germline, CDR1 is ENHRY, CDR2 SYGVKD. The junction had 5 bases not matched to a gene; V was cut back by 11 bases and J by 3 bases. The CDR3 totals 12 residues.